These T cell receptor beta chains were read from a single sample in a study of cytomegalovirus exposure and HLA in healthy donors. The method was immunoSEQ multiplex PCR; TCRdb's version includes in-frame clones alone and lacks a portion of them. This table holds about 160,000 clones, 82% found once. The material sequenced was PBMCs. These receptors were collected from a girl aged 2 to 9 in good health and CMV-seropositive. Each CDR3 is given with its conserved first and last residue. The order of the fields is CDR3 DNA, CDR3 protein, CDR3 length, D gene, J gene, clone size, V gene. The D gene is left open where the match is weak. Size values are once, few and many counts, or a class for expanded clones, and some rows have none.

CDR3 DNA: TGTGCCAGCAGACTTAGCGGGAGTTTCGCAGATACGCAGTATTTT
CDR3 protein: CASRLSGSFADTQYF
CDR3 length: 15
D gene: TRBD2
J gene: TRBJ2-3
clone size: -
V gene: TRBV6-1

CDR3 DNA: TGTGCCACCCTTACACTTCTAGCGCCGATCATTCAGTACTTC
CDR3 protein: CATLTLLAPIIQYF
CDR3 length: 14
D gene: -
J gene: TRBJ2-4
clone size: once
V gene: TRBV6-1

CDR3 DNA: TGCGCCAGCAGCCAAGGGACTCAAGAGACCCAGTACTTC
CDR3 protein: CASSQGTQETQYF
CDR3 length: 13
D gene: -
J gene: TRBJ2-5
clone size: -
V gene: TRBV4-1

CDR3 DNA: TGTGCCAGCAGCCCCGGGACAGGGAGCACAGATACGCAGTATTTT
CDR3 protein: CASSPGTGSTDTQYF
CDR3 length: 15
D gene: TRBD1
J gene: TRBJ2-3
clone size: -
V gene: TRBV6-4

CDR3 DNA: TGTGCCAGCAGTTTAAGGACAGGAACACTGTATGGCTACACCTTC
CDR3 protein: CASSLRTGTLYGYTF
CDR3 length: 15
D gene: TRBD1
J gene: TRBJ1-2
clone size: -
V gene: TRBV28

CDR3 DNA: TGTGCCAGTAGCAGAACTACCGGGACAGGGTCGGATGAGCAGTTCTTC
CDR3 protein: CASSRTTGTGSDEQFF
CDR3 length: 16
D gene: TRBD1
J gene: TRBJ2-1
clone size: -
V gene: TRBV19

CDR3 DNA: TGTGCCAGCATGTTAGAGCGTGGGGAGGAAAAACTGTTTTTT
CDR3 protein: CASMLERGEEKLFF
CDR3 length: 14
D gene: -
J gene: TRBJ1-4
clone size: -
V gene: TRBV2

CDR3 DNA: TGTGCCAGCAGTTTATCCCGGGACAGGGACTACGAGCAGTACTTC
CDR3 protein: CASSLSRDRDYEQYF
CDR3 length: 15
D gene: -
J gene: TRBJ2-7
clone size: -
V gene: TRBV21-1

CDR3 DNA: TGTGCCAGCAGTGAAGTGGTCAGGGGACCCTACGAGCAGTACTTC
CDR3 protein: CASSEVVRGPYEQYF
CDR3 length: 15
D gene: -
J gene: TRBJ2-7
clone size: -
V gene: TRBV6-1

CDR3 DNA: TGTGCCAGCAGCCCGCAGGACAGCTATGGCTACACCTTC
CDR3 protein: CASSPQDSYGYTF
CDR3 length: 13
D gene: -
J gene: TRBJ1-2
clone size: once
V gene: TRBV4-2

CDR3 DNA: TGTGCCAGCAGCTCCACAGGGTTCGAGACCCAGTACTTC
CDR3 protein: CASSSTGFETQYF
CDR3 length: 13
D gene: -
J gene: TRBJ2-5
clone size: once
V gene: TRBV7-9

CDR3 DNA: TGTGCCAGTAGTGCTCAGCGGGTAAAAGGTGGGGATACGCAGTATTTT
CDR3 protein: CASSAQRVKGGDTQYF
CDR3 length: 16
D gene: -
J gene: TRBJ2-3
clone size: few
V gene: TRBV19

CDR3 DNA: TGTGCCAGCAGTGAATTTGTGCAGGGTACCACTGAAGCTTTCTTT
CDR3 protein: CASSEFVQGTTEAFF
CDR3 length: 15
D gene: -
J gene: TRBJ1-1
clone size: -
V gene: TRBV6-1

CDR3 DNA: TGCGCCAGCAGCCAAGATCTAGGTGACTACTCTGGGGCCAACGTCCTGACTTTC
CDR3 protein: CASSQDLGDYSGANVLTF
CDR3 length: 18
D gene: -
J gene: TRBJ2-6
clone size: once
V gene: TRBV4-1

CDR3 DNA: TGCAGCGTTGTTCCGGAGCAAGAGACCCAGTACTTC
CDR3 protein: CSVVPEQETQYF
CDR3 length: 12
D gene: -
J gene: TRBJ2-5
clone size: -
V gene: TRBV29-1